These 18 T cell receptor beta chains came from one sample sequenced in a study of T cells in lung cancer brain metastases. Using immunoSEQ multiplex PCR, the repertoire was profiled, and TCRdb retains in-frame clones only, with some absent. The sample lists about 4,200 clones, approximately 90% occurring once. Sequencing was done on a sample of tumor tissue from the primary lung tumor. All receptors come from a man aged 55 to 70 with non-small cell lung cancer.

This chain uses TRBV6-1 with TRBJ2-1; TRBD2 aligns across 13 bases. Germline V lookup: CDR1 MNHNS, CDR2 SASEGT. V trimming: 1 base; J trimming: 11 bases; junction bases outside the gene matches: 8. The CDR3 spans 16 residues. CDR3 protein: CASSEVDGTSGDKQFF. CDR3 DNA: TGTGCCAGCAGTGAAGTGGACGGGACTAGCGGGGACAAGCAGTTCTTC.

The chain has TRBV18 and TRBJ2-5; D is undetermined. The CDR3 is 13 amino acids. V was cut by 1 base and J by 5 bases, with 8 bases left in between. Germline loops: CDR1 KGHSH, CDR2 LQKENI. CDR3: CASSPRKTETQYF. The CDR3 coding sequence is TGTGCCAGCTCACCACGGAAGACGGAGACCCAGTACTTC.

The J gene is TRBJ1-4, the V gene TRBV15; 7 bases fit TRBD1. Germline trimming cut 1 base from V and 7 bases from J; bases unmatched to any gene: 15. The CDR3 has 18 amino acids. Germline CDR1 and CDR2: LNHNV and YYDKDF (reference sequence). CDR3 in amino acids: CATSRGGTAFKGGEKLFF. The CDR3 DNA reads TGTGCCACCAGCAGAGGGGGGACAGCCTTTAAGGGGGGTGAAAAACTGTTTTTT.

This clone has a single count. The rearrangement uses TRBV7-8 and TRBJ1-5; no clear D. The germline V gene encodes CDR1 SGHVS and CDR2 FQNEAQ. The V end lost 0 bases, the J end lost 8 bases, and 5 bases lay between the germline ends. The CDR3 sequence is 12 residues long. The CDR3 sequence is CASSLAGKPQHF. CDR3 sequence (DNA): TGTGCCAGCAGCTTAGCGGGGAAGCCCCAGCATTTT. Filled out from reference TRBV7-8 and TRBJ1-5, the complete variable domain reads GAGVSQSPRYKVAKRGQDVALRCDPISGHVSLFWYQQALGQGPEFLTYFQNEAQLDKSGLPSDRFFAERPEGSVSTLKIQRTQQEDSAVYLCASSLAGKPQHFGDGTRLSIL.

Regarding this clone: One end of the junction fails to match germline, which may point to a read error. This chain joins TRBV7-2 and TRBJ1-6; D might be TRBD1 (6 bases). CDR3 length: 12 residues. CDR1 and CDR2 from the germline V gene are SGHTA and FQGNSA. CDR3 in DNA: TGTGCCAGCACCTTAACAGGGAAACCCCTCCACTTT. Amino acid sequence: CASTLTGKPLHF.

This chain links TRBV20-1 with TRBJ2-1; D is uncertain. From germline, CDR1 is DFQATT and CDR2 SNEGSKA (reference sequence). V was shortened by 6 bases and J by 10 bases, with 13 bases between the two germline ends. The CDR3 runs 11 residues. The CDR3 is CSAAGGIEQFF. In DNA, the CDR3 is TGCAGTGCAGCAGGTGGGATCGAGCAGTTCTTC.

This chain links TRBV7-2 with TRBJ1-1; D ambiguous. CDR1 is SGHTA, CDR2 FQGNSA, per germline. This CDR3 comprises 13 residues. V dropped 5 bases and J dropped 4 bases, with 11 bases sitting between them. The DNA for the CDR3 is TGTGCCAGCAGCATCCGGGTCGGCACTGAAGCTTTCTTT. As protein: CASSIRVGTEAFF.

J is TRBJ2-3 and V is TRBV27, with 10 bases that match TRBD2. The trim removed 2 bases at V and 2 bases at J, leaving 1 base unmatched. CDR1 and CDR2 (germline): MNHEY, SMNVEV (reference sequence). The CDR3 totals 15 residues. The CDR3 is CASSLSGRVTDTQYF. As DNA, the CDR3 is TGTGCCAGCAGTTTAAGCGGGAGGGTCACAGATACGCAGTATTTT.

This clone was counted once. The chain combines TRBV7-2 with TRBJ2-7; tentatively, D is TRBD2 (6 bases). Germline values: CDR1 SGHTA, CDR2 FQGNSA. Trimming left V 4 bases short and J 3 bases short, with 16 bases between. The CDR3 length is 15 residues. Here the CDR3 reads CASSSALGLLYEQYF. The CDR3, as DNA: TGTGCCAGCAGCTCCGCCCTGGGACTTCTCTACGAGCAGTACTTC.

The chain couples TRBV19 to TRBJ2-1; 12 nucleotides agree with TRBD2. Trimming took 5 bases from V and 1 from J; bases not matched to a gene: 0. Germline V CDR1 and CDR2: LNHDA, SQIVND (reference sequence). The CDR3 sequence is 15 residues long. The CDR3 is CASSGLAGSYNEQFF. The CDR3 nucleotides read TGTGCCAGTAGTGGACTAGCGGGATCCTACAATGAGCAGTTCTTC.

The chain employs TRBV6-6 and TRBJ1-2; weak D call: TRBD1 (5 bases). The V end was cut by 2 bases, the J end by 4 bases, with 5 bases between. The CDR3 covers 12 residues. Germline CDR1 reads MNHNY; CDR2 reads SVGAGI (reference sequence). CDR3 sequence reads: CASSYGTYGYTF. CDR3 nucleotide sequence: TGTGCCAGCAGTTACGGGACCTATGGCTACACCTTC.

The chain links TRBV18 to TRBJ2-1, with D possibly matching TRBD1 (6 bases). V dropped 7 bases and J dropped 8 bases, with 18 bases sitting between them. Germline V gene data show CDR1 as KGHSH and CDR2 as LQKENI. The CDR3 is made up of 14 amino acids. The CDR3 loop reads CASLLQGSSDEQFF. The CDR3 coding sequence is TGTGCCAGCTTACTACAGGGATCCTCCGATGAGCAGTTCTTC.

In the case of this clone: Since no conserved phenylalanine or tryptophan closes the CDR3, a read error is the likely cause. The limits of the CDR3 on the DNA are not certain, so only TCRdb's listed CDR3 is given. This chain connects TRBV5-4 to TRBJ1-1; TRBD1 was called by the table and not checked on the DNA. Germline CDR1 SGHNT, CDR2 YYREEE (reference sequence). The CDR3 is 12 residues long, counting both termini. This CDR3 reads CASSVGTAAPDL.

The chain uses TRBV7-9 and TRBJ2-3, with D possibly TRBD1 on 5 matching bases. CDR1 and CDR2 (germline): SEHNR, FQNEAQ (reference sequence). The V end was cut by 2 bases, the J end by 3 bases, with 18 bases between. This CDR3 region has 17 residues. The CDR3 region has the DNA TGTGCCAGCAGCTTAAGGGTACGGCAGGGTGCAACAGATACGCAGTATTTT. This encodes CASSLRVRQGATDTQYF.

The rearrangement joins TRBV2 to TRBJ2-5; tentatively, D is TRBD2 (6 bases). V was pared by 7 bases and J by 4 bases, with 13 bases between. Germline V gives CDR1 SNHLY, CDR2 FYNNEI. The length of the CDR3 is 13 residues. The CDR3 loop is CASMEGETETQYF. Written as DNA, the CDR3 is TGTGCCAGCATGGAGGGTGAAACAGAGACCCAGTACTTC.

The CDR3 bases are TGTGCCAGCACTCCAATGGGGACCCAGTACTTC. This codes for CASTPMGTQYF. The V and J genes are TRBV2 and TRBJ2-5, with D unclear. CDR1 and CDR2 (germline): SNHLY, FYNNEI. The CDR3 is made up of 11 amino acids. V was shortened by 7 bases and J by 7 bases, with 10 bases between the two germline ends.

The chain is built from TRBV7-9 and TRBJ2-5; D is unclear. V was cut by 1 base and J by 4 bases, with 7 bases left in between. The CDR3 has 13 residues. Germline V gene sequence: CDR1 SEHNR, CDR2 FQNEAQ (reference sequence). DNA for the CDR3: TGTGCCAGCAGCTTAGACACTTCAGAGACCCAGTACTTC. Translating it yields CASSLDTSETQYF.

In this sample, this clone turned up a few times. The chain uses TRBV25-1 and TRBJ2-6; D is uncertain. Per the germline V gene, CDR1 is MGHDK and CDR2 is SYGVNS. The CDR3 totals 14 residues. The V and J ends lost 5 bases and 0 bases respectively, with 5 bases between them. The CDR3 reads CASSIASGANVLTF. CDR3 sequence (DNA): TGTGCCAGCAGTATCGCCTCTGGGGCCAACGTCCTGACTTTC.